The 23 T cell receptor beta chains in this list originate from one sample, sequenced in a study of T cells in Graves' hyperthyroidism and ophthalmopathy. Researchers amplified the TCR beta CDR3 regions from RNA transcripts. HTBI primers were employed in a first-round RT-PCR of the TCR CDR3. TCRdb reprocessed the multiplex PCR reads with MiXCR, giving one entry per CDR3 protein. The table lists about 520,000 distinct CDR3 sequences, around 22% of them singletons, with approximately 10% in the top ten. Specimen: blood. These receptors originate from a woman in her thirties with Graves' ophthalmopathy.

As for this clonotype: One junction end disagrees with the germline gene, perhaps due to a read error. The chain carries TRBV28 and TRBJ1-3; TRBD1 might be the D (6 bases). The germline CDR1 and CDR2 sequences are MDHEN and SYDVKM. CDR3 size: 11 residues. The CDR3 is CATHDRTVSFF. The CDR3 DNA reads as TGTGCCACCCATGACCGGACAGTCTCTTTTTTT.

This clonotype was counted only a few times. The chain employs TRBV28 and TRBJ1-5; TRBD1 matches at 8 bases. The CDR3 consists of 15 residues. Trimming cost V 6 bases and J 4 bases; bases outside gene matches: 8. Germline V gene sequence: CDR1 MDHEN, CDR2 SYDVKM. CDR3 in amino acids: CASSSDRGRNQPQHF. The DNA for the CDR3 is TGTGCCAGCAGCTCCGACAGGGGTCGGAATCAGCCCCAGCATTTT.

The V gene is TRBV27, the J gene TRBJ2-5, with D unclear. Deletions cut 6 bases from V and 3 bases from J, with 14 bases between. The CDR3 consists of 14 residues. Germline V gene data show CDR1 as MNHEY and CDR2 as SMNVEV (reference sequence). CDR3 nucleotides: TGTGCCAGCAGAGACCTGGGCAGAGAAGAGACCCAGTACTTC. Encoded protein: CASRDLGREETQYF.

This clonotype was seen at least ten times. The rearrangement links TRBV20-1 to TRBJ1-1; tentatively, D is TRBD1 (6 bases). CDR1 DFQATT and CDR2 SNEGSKA come from the germline V gene (reference sequence). V gave up 3 bases and J gave up 9 bases, with 8 bases separating them. The CDR3 covers 10 residues. The CDR3 DNA reads TGCAGTGCTAGGGACAGTCAAGCTTTCTTT. This translates into CSARDSQAFF.

The table lists this clonotype with many counts. The rearrangement uses TRBV20-1 and TRBJ1-2, with D possibly TRBD1 on 6 matching bases. Trimming stripped 5 bases from V and 8 bases from J, with 15 bases between. This CDR3 has 12 residues. Germline CDR1 is DFQATT and CDR2 is SNEGSKA (reference sequence). As DNA, the CDR3 is TGCAGTGCTCCAAGGTTTCAGGGGGGCTACACCTTC. Translated: CSAPRFQGGYTF.

This clonotype was seen at least ten times. The rearrangement uses TRBV20-1 and TRBJ1-2; 8 nucleotides agree with TRBD1. Germline CDR1 DFQATT, CDR2 SNEGSKA (reference sequence). The CDR3 runs to 12 residues. V lost 5 bases to trimming and J lost 8 bases; unmatched junction nucleotides: 7. The CDR3: CSAEKGQAGYTF. DNA for the CDR3: TGCAGTGCTGAGAAGGGACAGGCGGGCTACACCTTC.

This chain joins TRBV6-5 and TRBJ2-5; no clear D gene. V lost 4 bases and J lost 5, with 17 bases in between. The CDR3 is 15 amino acids. Germline V gene lookup returns CDR1 MNHEY and CDR2 SVGAGI. The CDR3 reads CASSSPHLAGETQYF. CDR3 coding DNA: TGTGCCAGCAGTTCCCCCCATTTAGCCGGGGAGACCCAGTACTTC.

This clonotype was picked up many times. J is TRBJ1-1 and V is TRBV7-9, with a tentative D call TRBD1 (5 bases). Germline V gene lookup returns CDR1 SEHNR and CDR2 FQNEAQ (reference sequence). The CDR3 has 14 amino acids. V lost 5 bases and J lost 8, with 18 bases in between. CDR3 amino acids: CASSRTGTSWEAFF. CDR3 bases: TGTGCCAGCAGCCGCACCGGGACGTCTTGGGAAGCTTTCTTT.

There are a few counts of this clonotype. The chain joins TRBV28 to TRBJ2-7; perhaps TRBD1 as D (6 bases). This CDR3 comprises 14 residues. Germline CDR1 is MDHEN and CDR2 is SYDVKM. V lost 1 base to trimming and J lost 6 bases, with 13 bases between them. CDR3 in DNA: TGTGCCAGCAGTTTATTGGGTGGGACACTCGAGCAGTACTTC. This sequence encodes CASSLLGGTLEQYF.

This clonotype was counted at least ten times. The chain combines TRBV27 with TRBJ1-5; 7 bases are shared with TRBD1. Germline V gives CDR1 MNHEY, CDR2 SMNVEV (reference sequence). Unmatched junction bases numbered 14, after V lost 9 bases and J lost 6 bases. The CDR3 sequence is 15 residues long. The CDR3 region has the DNA TGTGCCAGTCCCTTCACGACAGGGAATCTTCAGCCCCAGCATTTT. Its protein product is CASPFTTGNLQPQHF.

This clonotype was seen only a few times. This sequence joins TRBV24-1 and TRBJ1-1; 7 positions agree with TRBD1. This CDR3 spans 14 amino acids. Looked up from germline, CDR1 is KGHDR and CDR2 is SFDVKD. V shed 3 bases and J 2 bases; nucleotides not matched to a gene: 2. The CDR3 sequence is CATSDNRGNTEAFF. The CDR3 DNA reads as TGTGCCACCAGTGATAACAGGGGAAACACTGAAGCTTTCTTT.

This clonotype appeared a single time. This chain joins TRBV7-3 and TRBJ1-1, with unresolved D. V was pared by 2 bases and J by 3 bases, with 13 bases between. The CDR3 consists of 15 residues. CDR1 SGHTA and CDR2 FQGTGA come from the germline V gene. The CDR3 spells CASSLSTPPYTEAFF. In nucleotides, the CDR3 is TGTGCCAGCAGCTTATCTACCCCTCCGTACACTGAAGCTTTCTTT.

At least ten counts were recorded for this clonotype. The V gene is TRBV6-5, the J gene TRBJ2-7; 13 bases are shared with TRBD2. Trimming cost V 0 bases and J 3 bases; bases outside gene matches: 2. This CDR3 region has 16 residues. Germline values: CDR1 MNHEY, CDR2 SVGAGI. The CDR3 sequence: CASSYSTSGGNYEQYF. The CDR3 region has the DNA TGTGCCAGCAGTTACTCGACTAGCGGGGGGAACTACGAGCAGTACTTC.

This clonotype was found many times. J is TRBJ2-7 and V is TRBV7-3, with D possibly TRBD2 on 6 matching bases. The V and J ends lost 0 bases and 5 bases respectively, with 14 bases between them. CDR3 length: 15 residues. Germline V gives CDR1 SGHTA, CDR2 FQGTGA. The CDR3 spells CASSLTGAGSHEQYF. The CDR3 DNA reads TGTGCCAGCAGCTTAACGGGTGCCGGGAGCCACGAGCAGTACTTC.

This clonotype was recorded at least ten times. V gene TRBV6-5 combines with J gene TRBJ1-5; D uncertain. CDR1 MNHEY and CDR2 SVGAGI come from the germline V gene. CDR3 length: 13 residues. The V end lost 10 bases, the J end lost 5 bases, and 15 bases lay between the germline ends. CDR3 in amino acids: CATAPGSDQPQHF. CDR3 coding DNA: TGTGCCACCGCCCCGGGGAGCGATCAGCCCCAGCATTTT.

This clonotype showed up just a few times. V usage is TRBV11-2 and J usage is TRBJ2-5, with D maybe TRBD1 (6 bases). Germline lookup yields CDR1 SGHAT and CDR2 FQNNGV. V shed 2 bases and J shed 5 bases, with 15 bases lying between them. This CDR3 has 15 residues. In DNA form, the CDR3 reads TGTGCCAGCAGCTTACTACAGGGCTTGGGGGAGACCCAGTACTTC. Protein sequence: CASSLLQGLGETQYF.

With regard to this clonotype: This may come from a read error, since a much larger clone is one base off. The chain carries TRBV2 and TRBJ1-1; 9 bases match TRBD1. CDR1 SNHLY and CDR2 FYNNEI come from the germline V gene. The length of the CDR3 is 15 residues. Here the CDR3 reads CASSEGTGRSTESFF. The CDR3 DNA reads TGTGCCAGCAGTGAGGGGACAGGGAGGTCCACTGAATCTTTCTTT.

There are many counts of this clonotype. The V and J genes are TRBV29-1 and TRBJ1-1, with D uncertain. CDR1 is SQVTM and CDR2 is ANQGSEA in the germline V gene. There are 12 residues in the CDR3. The V end was cut by 4 bases, the J end by 1 base, with 7 bases between. The CDR3 DNA reads TGCAGCGTTGTTCACGAGAACACTGAAGCTTTCTTT. It translates to CSVVHENTEAFF.

This clonotype was detected many times. The chain couples TRBV6-5 to TRBJ1-1; no reliable D call. CDR3 length equals 13 residues. Per the germline V gene, CDR1 is MNHEY and CDR2 is SVGAGI. Trimming took 6 bases from V and 3 from J, leaving 11 bases between them. The chain's CDR3 is CASRTLADTEAFF. DNA of the CDR3: TGTGCCAGCAGGACCCTAGCGGACACTGAAGCTTTCTTT.

The rearrangement joins TRBV6-5 to TRBJ1-2; D not resolved. The V end was cut by 2 bases, the J end by 5 bases, with 3 bases between. CDR1 is MNHEY and CDR2 is SVGAGI in the germline V gene. The CDR3 is 11 amino acids. In DNA form, the CDR3 reads TGTGCCAGCAGTTACCTATATGGCTACACCTTC. Its protein product is CASSYLYGYTF.

This clonotype was recorded at least ten times. The chain has TRBV19 and TRBJ2-7; the D call may be TRBD1 or TRBD2 (5 bases each). This CDR3 is 16 amino acids long. V lost 7 bases to trimming and J lost 0 bases, with 19 bases between them. Germline V lookup: CDR1 LNHDA, CDR2 SQIVND (reference sequence). The CDR3 here is CASKATVGGSSYEQYF. The CDR3 region has the DNA TGTGCCAGTAAAGCCACAGTTGGGGGAAGCTCCTACGAGCAGTACTTC.

The chain joins TRBV6-5 to TRBJ1-3; no firm D call. Deletions cut 0 bases from V and 0 bases from J, with 6 bases between. From germline, CDR1 is MNHEY and CDR2 SVGAGI. There are 15 residues in the CDR3. The CDR3 reads CASSYSESSGNTIYF. CDR3 coding DNA: TGTGCCAGCAGTTACTCCGAGAGCTCTGGAAACACCATATATTTT.

Ten or more counts support this clonotype. This chain uses TRBV18 with TRBJ1-5; D is unclear. Trimming shortened V by 6 bases and J by 3 bases, and 6 bases separated the two germline ends. Germline V CDR1 and CDR2: KGHSH, LQKENI. CDR3 size: 12 residues. CDR3 loop: CASSAANQPQHF. As DNA, the CDR3 is TGTGCCAGCTCGGCGGCCAATCAGCCCCAGCATTTT.